Sequencing of this T cell receptor (beta chain) was carried out in a study of blood T cell repertoires in COVID-19. Produced via immunoSEQ multiplex PCR; TCRdb's table is partial and in-frame only. This sample has 250,000 to 300,000 clones, with 75% to 90% found just once. The CDR3 runs 15 residues. V was pared by 4 bases and J by 6 bases, with 5 bases of the junction left unmatched. Per germline, CDR1 MDHEN and CDR2 SYDVKM. This chain uses TRBV28 with TRBJ2-2; 10 positions agree with TRBD2. This receptor was identified in a woman in her 70s with COVID-19, enrolled during active disease. Sequencing input: peripheral blood. The DNA for the CDR3 is TGTGCCAGCAGTTCACCTAGCGGGGGAGCCGGGGAGCTGTTTTTT. Protein sequence: CASSSPSGGAGELFF.